Listed below are T cell receptor beta chains from one sample, sequenced in a study of OX40 agonist ivuxolimab in advanced cancers. Some clones are missing from TCRdb's copy, which holds only in-frame ones; the method was immunoSEQ multiplex PCR. The sample gives around 76,000 clones, around 92% of which show up once; 10% is in the top ten. The input for sequencing was CD4+ or CD8+ T cells sorted from blood, taken in a trial of the OX40 agonist ivuxolimab. Source of these receptors: an adult with an advanced solid tumor such as melanoma, head and neck, liver or kidney cancer. Each CDR3 is given with its conserved first and last residue. Some rows have no size entry. The others give once, few or many, or a class for an expanded clone.

v_call	clone_size	j_call	cdr3_aa
TRBV6-6	.	TRBJ2-5	CASSQGAEQYF
TRBV12-5	once	TRBJ1-1	CASGHQDRGEAFF
TRBV5-4	once	TRBJ2-3	CASSPQGADTQYF
TRBV4-2	.	TRBJ2-1	CASSQDRWVYNEQFF
TRBV6-6	.	TRBJ2-7	CASSGTGRSYEQYF
TRBV7-8	.	TRBJ2-5	CASSLALTWLALETQYF
TRBV6-5	.	TRBJ2-1	CASSWGGVYEQFF
TRBV7-9	.	TRBJ2-1	CASSTHNRANEQFF
TRBV15	.	TRBJ2-7	CATSRDISYEQYF
TRBV6-1	.	TRBJ1-5	CASNQGYQPQHF
TRBV7-9	once	TRBJ2-2	CASSPARVTGELFF